The 13 T cell receptor beta chains below all came from one sample that was sequenced in a study of blood T cells in healthy people across ages (dated by TCRdb to about 2015). Library method: 5' RACE. TCRdb lists the instrument as Illumina HiSeq 2500. The second PCR ran for roughly 6 to 11 cycles and used a J-beta primer mix along with a sample-barcoded 5' primer. TCRdb reprocessing: public reads trimmed at Q25 with fastp, clones called with MiXCR, in-frame beta chains kept. Entries are consolidated by CDR3 protein sequence, retaining the most common genes and DNA. The sample contains 700,000 to 800,000 distinct CDR3 sequences, 40% to 45% of them found a single time. The top ten clones comprise around a fifth of the sample. Sequencing was performed on blood. All receptors derive from an older woman in good health.

The CDR3, as DNA: TGTGCCAGCAGCGATAGAACAGGGACTGGCTACACCTTC. Its protein is CASSDRTGTGYTF. The rearrangement links TRBV9 to TRBJ1-2; maybe TRBD1 (6 bases). The ends were cut back, 3 bases at V and 7 bases at J, with 13 bases in the middle. This CDR3 has 13 residues. Germline V gene sequence: CDR1 SGDLS, CDR2 YYNGEE. The complete variable domain, with remaining parts taken from reference TRBV9 and TRBJ1-2, reads DSGVTQTPKHLITATGQRVTLRCSPRSGDLSVYWYQQSLDQGLQFLIQYYNGEERAKGNILERFSAQQFPDLHSELNLSSLELGDSALYFCASSDRTGTGYTFGSGTRLTVV.

This chain uses TRBV6-2 or TRBV6-3 with TRBJ1-2; D is unresolved. Germline V CDR1 and CDR2: MNHEY, SVGEGT. The CDR3 runs to 16 residues. The V and J ends lost 1 base and 0 bases respectively, with 12 bases between them. In DNA, the CDR3 is TGTGCCAGCAGTTACTATAGTCCACAAGCTAACTATGGCTACACCTTC. Amino acids: CASSYYSPQANYGYTF.

This clonotype was picked up a small number of times. The chain links TRBV10-3 to TRBJ1-5, with D tentatively TRBD1 (6 bases). Germline-derived CDR1 and CDR2 are ENHRY and SYGVKD. The length of the CDR3 is 14 residues. Trimming took 3 bases from V and 7 from J, leaving 13 bases between them. The CDR3 is CAISEGQQGQPQHF. The DNA of the CDR3 is TGTGCCATCAGTGAAGGGCAACAGGGCCAGCCCCAGCATTTT.

The gene calls are TRBV20-1 and TRBJ2-5; TRBD1 or TRBD2 may be the D gene (5 bases each). The CDR3 is made up of 14 amino acids. Germline CDR1 is DFQATT and CDR2 is SNEGSKA (reference sequence). Trimming stripped 0 bases from V and 3 bases from J, with 11 bases between. The CDR3 is CSARDEGTEETQYF. In DNA, the CDR3 is TGCAGTGCTAGAGATGAGGGGACGGAAGAGACCCAGTACTTC.

This clonotype was seen a few times. This chain connects TRBV20-1 to TRBJ2-3, with 12 bases lining up with TRBD2. This CDR3 region has 16 residues. Looked up from germline, CDR1 is DFQATT and CDR2 is SNEGSKA (reference sequence). The V segment lost 5 bases and the J segment 2 bases; nucleotides outside the gene matches: 8. CDR3 protein: CSAYKTSGRVTDTQYF. For the CDR3, the DNA is TGCAGTGCTTACAAGACTAGCGGGAGAGTCACAGATACGCAGTATTTT.

This rearrangement joins TRBV27 to TRBJ1-5; TRBD1 matches at 7 bases. With 6 bases clipped from V and 0 bases from J, the junction kept 14 bases outside the gene matches. CDR1 is MNHEY and CDR2 is SMNVEV in the germline V gene (reference sequence). The CDR3 runs to 18 residues. CDR3 DNA: TGTGCCAGCAGGGAATGGACAGGCGAGGGGTATAGCAATCAGCCCCAGCATTTT. Its protein is CASREWTGEGYSNQPQHF.

Of note for this clonotype: This could be a read error, since a much larger clone is one nucleotide away. This sequence joins TRBV12-3 or TRBV12-4 and TRBJ2-1; 11 nucleotides agree with TRBD2. The CDR3 has 16 amino acids. The CDR3 bases are TGTGCCAGCAGCCCTAGCGGGGGGATTCCCTACAATGAGCGGTTCTTC. Translating it yields CASSPSGGIPYNERFF.

The chain carries TRBV12-3 or TRBV12-4 and TRBJ2-7; 11 bases match TRBD1. The CDR3 runs to 15 residues. After removal of 3 bases from V and 2 bases from J, the junction contained 3 bases not matched to a gene. The CDR3 DNA follows: TGTGCCAGCAGTTTCCCGGGACAGGGGGCCTACGAGCAGTACTTC. This gives the protein CASSFPGQGAYEQYF.

The genes are TRBV18 and TRBJ1-2, with 8 bases identical to TRBD1. Germline V gene sequence: CDR1 KGHSH, CDR2 LQKENI. The length of the CDR3 is 15 residues. V shed 2 bases and J 5 bases; nucleotides not matched to a gene: 7. The CDR3 loop is CASSPTGQAAYGYTF. CDR3 DNA sequence: TGTGCCAGCTCACCAACGGGACAGGCCGCTTATGGCTACACCTTC. Combining the CDR3 with reference TRBV18 and TRBJ1-2 gives the whole variable domain NAGVMQNPRHLVRRRGQEARLRCSPMKGHSHVYWYRQLPEEGLKFMVYLQKENIIDESGMPKERFSAEFPKEGPSILRIQQVVRGDSAAYFCASSPTGQAAYGYTFGSGTRLTVV.

CDR3 in DNA: TGTGCCAGCCGCGACAGGGTACGGGACAATGAGCAGTTCTTC. Translated: CASRDRVRDNEQFF. This sequence joins TRBV5-5 and TRBJ2-1, with 7 bases identical to TRBD1. The J segment lost 5 bases and the V segment lost 7 bases, leaving 9 bases of the junction unmatched. The CDR3 extends over 14 amino acids. Per germline, CDR1 SGHKS and CDR2 YYEKEE (reference sequence).

Notes on this clonotype: This may come from a read error, since a much larger clone is one base off. The J gene is TRBJ2-1, the V gene TRBV7-2; D is uncertain. Trimming cost V 5 bases and J 5 bases, with 13 bases left between them. The CDR3 is 14 residues long. Per the germline V gene, CDR1 is SGHTA and CDR2 is FQGNSA. CDR3 protein: CASSPELENNEQFF. For the CDR3, the DNA is TGTGCCAGCAGCCCGGAGCTAGAAAACAATGAGCAGTTCTTC.

The chain recombines TRBV9 with TRBJ2-2; a possible D gene is TRBD1 (6 bases). The CDR3 is made up of 14 amino acids. V was shortened by 4 bases and J by 1 base, with 8 bases between the two germline ends. Looked up from germline, CDR1 is SGDLS and CDR2 is YYNGEE. The CDR3 is CASSKGGNTGELFF. The CDR3 bases are TGTGCCAGCAGCAAAGGGGGGAACACCGGGGAGCTGTTTTTT.

The chain uses TRBV28 and TRBJ2-2, with 9 bases fitting TRBD1. V gave up 7 bases and J gave up 5 bases; unmatched junction bases: 8. CDR3 size: 15 residues. Germline-derived CDR1 and CDR2 are MDHEN and SYDVKM. The DNA for the CDR3 is TGTGCCAGCAATCACAGGGGGCGATCTACCGGGGAGCTGTTTTTT. It specifies CASNHRGRSTGELFF. Looking up the rest from reference TRBV28 and TRBJ2-2 gives the full variable domain: DVKVTQSSRYLVKRTGEKVFLECVQDMDHENMFWYRQDPGLGLRLIYFSYDVKMKEKGDIPEGYSVSREKKERFSLILESASTNQTSMYLCASNHRGRSTGELFFGEGSRLTVL.